This entry lists 29 T cell receptor beta chains sequenced from one sample in a study of shared clonotypes between healthy human individuals. The data were produced by immunoSEQ multiplex PCR, yet TCRdb's version contains in-frame clones alone and is incomplete. Of some 1,400,000 clones listed, over 95% are singletons. Source material: naive CD4+ T cells sorted from blood. The subset: CD45RA+ positively selected. These receptors originate from a man between 25 and 39 years old in good health.

The V call is TRBV21-1, the J call TRBJ2-7. TRBV21-1 is flagged as a pseudogene. This CDR3 comprises 20 residues. The CDR3 sequence: CASSPGLDTIRGPTNYEQYF. In DNA form, the CDR3 reads TGTGCCAGCAGCCCTGGGCTAGATACTATCCGCGGTCCGACAAACTACGAGCAGTACTTC.

The chain carries TRBV9 and TRBJ1-1; 9 bases agree with TRBD1. The CDR3 is 14 amino acids. Germline values: CDR1 SGDLS, CDR2 YYNGEE. The V segment lost 3 bases and the J segment 4 bases; nucleotides outside the gene matches: 4. This CDR3 is CASSAGQGFTEAFF. The DNA of the CDR3 is TGTGCCAGCAGCGCCGGACAGGGGTTCACTGAAGCTTTCTTT.

V and J are TRBV21-1 and TRBJ1-5; the table's D gene call, TRBD1, was not cross checked with the DNA. TRBV21-1 is termed a pseudogene. There are 15 residues in the CDR3. CDR3 sequence reads: CASSKSLTGVQPQHF. Written as DNA, the CDR3 is TGTGCCAGCAGCAAATCCCTGACAGGGGTGCAGCCCCAGCATTTT.

This clone was seen just once. This chain uses TRBV7-8 with TRBJ2-7; D is perhaps TRBD2 (6 bases). The ends were cut back, 4 bases at V and 4 bases at J, with 17 bases in the middle. The CDR3 spans 15 residues. The germline V gene has CDR1 SGHVS and CDR2 FQNEAQ. The CDR3 spells CASSSTLAFVYEQYF. In DNA, the CDR3 is TGTGCCAGCAGCTCGACACTAGCATTCGTTTACGAGCAGTACTTC.

The chain recombines TRBV28 with TRBJ1-5; no clear D gene. The length of the CDR3 is 12 residues. V was clipped by 2 bases and J by 8 bases, with 7 bases between them. Germline CDR1 reads MDHEN; CDR2 reads SYDVKM. The CDR3 sequence is CASSLRQKPQHF. DNA for the CDR3: TGTGCCAGCAGTTTACGTCAGAAGCCCCAGCATTTT.

The chain is built from TRBV28 and TRBJ2-7, with 9 bases matching TRBD1. The CDR3 is 15 amino acids. Germline loops: CDR1 MDHEN, CDR2 SYDVKM. V lost 6 bases to trimming and J lost 1 base; unmatched junction nucleotides: 7. CDR3 residues: CASRTGQGRSYEQYF. CDR3 sequence (DNA): TGTGCCAGCAGGACCGGACAGGGGAGATCCTACGAGCAGTACTTC.

The gene calls are TRBV7-2 and TRBJ2-3; D not resolved. Germline V gives CDR1 SGHTA, CDR2 FQGNSA. Trimming shortened V by 2 bases and J by 0 bases, and 9 bases separated the two germline ends. CDR3 size: 15 residues. The DNA for the CDR3 is TGTGCCAGCAGCTTACAGATTTCTAGCACAGATACGCAGTATTTT. It specifies CASSLQISSTDTQYF.

The rearrangement uses TRBV5-1 and TRBJ2-7; the D call may be TRBD1 or TRBD2 (8 bases each). Germline V lookup: CDR1 SGHRS, CDR2 YFSETQ. The CDR3 is 18 residues long. The V and J ends lost 2 bases and 4 bases respectively, with 25 bases between them. CDR3 DNA: TGCGCCAGCAGCTTCGACAGGGGACAGACTAGCGCAAATTACGAGCAGTACTTC. As protein: CASSFDRGQTSANYEQYF.

The V and J genes are TRBV6-5 and TRBJ2-1; 10 bases fit TRBD2. CDR3 length equals 15 residues. Germline V gene lookup returns CDR1 MNHEY and CDR2 SVGAGI. V lost 4 bases to trimming and J lost 2 bases; unmatched junction nucleotides: 2. The CDR3 bases are TGTGCCAGCAGTTTAGCGGGAGGTGCCTACAATGAGCAGTTCTTC. Translating it yields CASSLAGGAYNEQFF.

The chain joins TRBV7-7 to TRBJ2-7; D tentatively fits TRBD1 or TRBD2 (5 bases each). The CDR3 is 13 residues long. CDR1 and CDR2 (germline): SSHAT, FNYEAQ (reference sequence). Deletions cut 2 bases from V and 6 bases from J, with 11 bases between. Here the CDR3 reads CASSLRGDGEQYF. The CDR3, as DNA: TGTGCCAGCAGCTTACGAGGGGACGGCGAGCAGTACTTC.

Regarding this clone: This sample includes further DNA sequences coding for the same CDR3. J is TRBJ2-7 and V is TRBV10-3; TRBD2 is a possible D gene (5 bases). Germline CDR1 is ENHRY and CDR2 is SYGVKD. The ends were cut back, 0 bases at V and 7 bases at J, with 7 bases in the middle. This CDR3 comprises 12 residues. CDR3 nucleotides: TGTGCCATCAGTGAGTCGACGGGGGAGCAGTACTTC. Encoded protein: CAISESTGEQYF.

The chain is built from TRBV5-4 and TRBJ2-1; TRBD2 matches 7 bases. The CDR3 sequence is 13 residues long. Trimming took 0 bases from V and 9 from J; bases not matched to a gene: 3. From germline, CDR1 is SGHNT and CDR2 YYREEE (reference sequence). The CDR3 reads CASSLGREPEQFF. The CDR3 nucleotides are TGTGCCAGCAGCTTGGGGCGGGAGCCTGAGCAGTTCTTC.

V and J are TRBV14 and TRBJ2-2, with 8 nucleotides matching TRBD2. The CDR3 has 16 residues. The junction had 5 bases not matched to a gene; V was cut back by 0 bases and J by 5 bases. Germline V gene sequence: CDR1 SGHDN, CDR2 FVKESK. CDR3 sequence reads: CASSQDILAATGELFF. The CDR3 bases are TGTGCCAGCAGCCAAGATATACTAGCGGCAACCGGGGAGCTGTTTTTT.

This chain links TRBV5-1 with TRBJ2-1, with D possibly matching TRBD2 (5 bases). Germline assignment: CDR1 SGHRS and CDR2 YFSETQ. V was trimmed by 0 bases and J by 6 bases, leaving 13 bases between them. The CDR3 length is 15 residues. The CDR3 DNA reads TGCGCCAGCAGCTTGGTTCGGGAACTCGGCAATGAGCAGTTCTTC. This encodes CASSLVRELGNEQFF.

V gene TRBV6-1 combines with J gene TRBJ2-7; 7 bases line up with TRBD2. Germline CDR1 and CDR2: MNHNS and SASEGT. The CDR3 covers 16 residues. J was trimmed by 2 bases and V by 2 bases; bases with no gene match: 9. For the CDR3, the DNA is TGTGCCAGCAGTGAAAGGGAAGCGGGATCAACCTACGAGCAGTACTTC. Amino acid sequence: CASSEREAGSTYEQYF.

The gene calls are TRBV7-2 and TRBJ2-1, with a possible D match to TRBD1 (7 bases). This CDR3 contains 14 residues. Germline CDR1 reads SGHTA; CDR2 reads FQGNSA. The V end lost 6 bases, the J end lost 8 bases, and 17 bases lay between the germline ends. CDR3 residues: CASSPGGPGYEQFF. In DNA form, the CDR3 reads TGTGCCAGCAGTCCAGGGGGGCCTGGGTATGAGCAGTTCTTC.

The chain couples TRBV18 to TRBJ2-3; perhaps TRBD2 as D (6 bases). This CDR3 is built from 17 residues. Trimming took off 1 base at V and 0 bases at J, with 14 bases between the two ends. Per germline, CDR1 KGHSH and CDR2 LQKENI. The CDR3 sequence: CASSPRDSLISTDTQYF. The CDR3 DNA sequence: TGTGCCAGCTCACCACGGGACTCCTTAATAAGCACAGATACGCAGTATTTT.

The chain couples TRBV7-9 to TRBJ2-7; 10 bases line up with TRBD2. CDR3 size: 13 residues. Germline V gene data show CDR1 as SEHNR and CDR2 as FQNEAQ (reference sequence). V dropped 6 bases and J dropped 4; count of bases not matched to a gene: 3. The CDR3 spells CASSYSGGYEQYF. DNA for the CDR3: TGTGCCAGCAGTTATAGCGGGGGGTACGAGCAGTACTTC.

The V call is TRBV15, the J call TRBJ2-7; perhaps TRBD2 as D (7 bases). The V end was cut by 3 bases, the J end by 5 bases, with 20 bases between. The CDR3 is made up of 16 amino acids. The V gene's germline CDR1 is LNHNV and CDR2 YYDKDF (reference sequence). CDR3 in amino acids: CATSRDPRGGRNEQYF. The CDR3 nucleotides read TGTGCCACCAGCAGGGACCCGAGGGGGGGCAGAAACGAGCAGTACTTC.

This sequence joins TRBV10-2 and TRBJ2-5; the D is unclear. Germline V gene data show CDR1 as WSHSY and CDR2 as SAAADI. V lost 2 bases and J lost 5, with 15 bases in between. CDR3 size: 15 residues. The CDR3 here is CASSEQARVGETQYF. The CDR3 region has the DNA TGCGCCAGCAGTGAGCAGGCCCGGGTGGGGGAGACCCAGTACTTC.

The rearrangement joins TRBV2 to TRBJ1-2; no reliable D call. The ends were cut back, 4 bases at V and 7 bases at J, with 10 bases in the middle. The CDR3 is made up of 12 amino acids. The germline V gene encodes CDR1 SNHLY and CDR2 FYNNEI. The CDR3 loop is CASSVLASGYTF. In DNA, the CDR3 is TGTGCCAGCAGTGTCCTAGCCTCTGGCTACACCTTC.

The J gene is TRBJ2-4, the V gene TRBV18; 10 nucleotides agree with TRBD2. Germline trimming cut 3 bases from V and 8 bases from J; bases unmatched to any gene: 7. The V gene's germline CDR1 is KGHSH and CDR2 LQKENI. This CDR3 is 15 amino acids long. The DNA for the CDR3 is TGTGCCAGCTCACCTCTAGCGGGAGTTGACGACATTCAGTACTTC. Amino acids: CASSPLAGVDDIQYF.

The rearrangement uses TRBV7-2 and TRBJ2-7; D possibly corresponds to TRBD2 (5 bases). CDR3 length equals 15 residues. The germline V gene encodes CDR1 SGHTA and CDR2 FQGNSA. V lost 0 bases and J 2 bases, leaving 11 bases between the germline ends. CDR3 loop: CASSLAERPTYEQYF. The CDR3 DNA follows: TGTGCCAGCAGCTTAGCGGAGCGGCCAACCTACGAGCAGTACTTC.

The chain employs TRBV7-8 and TRBJ2-5, with no clear D. Germline V CDR1 and CDR2: SGHVS, FQNEAQ. Trimming pared 0 bases from V and 3 bases from J, leaving 5 bases between. The CDR3 is made up of 13 amino acids. CDR3 DNA sequence: TGTGCCAGCAGCTTAGCTGCTGAAGAGACCCAGTACTTC. Translating gives CASSLAAEETQYF. Looking up the rest from reference TRBV7-8 and TRBJ2-5 gives the full variable domain: GAGVSQSPRYKVAKRGQDVALRCDPISGHVSLFWYQQALGQGPEFLTYFQNEAQLDKSGLPSDRFFAERPEGSVSTLKIQRTQQEDSAVYLCASSLAAEETQYFGPGTRLLVL.

The genes are TRBV10-2 and TRBJ2-3, with 8 nucleotides matching TRBD2. The CDR3 runs to 16 residues. Germline CDR1 reads WSHSY; CDR2 reads SAAADI. With 10 bases clipped from V and 8 bases from J, the junction kept 20 bases outside the gene matches. The CDR3 sequence: CATEGKLAEDLGTQYF. CDR3 nucleotides: TGCGCCACCGAAGGGAAACTAGCGGAAGATTTAGGTACGCAGTATTTT.

This clone has a handful of counts. V and J are TRBV6-4 and TRBJ1-2; D uncertain. Per germline, CDR1 MRHNA and CDR2 SNTAGT. V gave up 0 bases and J gave up 10 bases, with 6 bases separating them. This CDR3 has 11 amino acids. The CDR3 is CASSDSSVYTF. Written as DNA, the CDR3 is TGTGCCAGCAGTGACTCGAGTGTCTACACCTTC.

CDR3 region: CASSPPNSNEQFF. CDR3 in DNA: TGTGCCAGCTCACCACCGAACTCGAATGAGCAGTTCTTC. The chain recombines TRBV18 with TRBJ2-1; D call uncertain. The CDR3 is 13 residues long. Germline-derived CDR1 and CDR2 are KGHSH and LQKENI. With 0 bases removed from V and 7 bases from J, the gap between germline ends came to 7 bases.

This chain joins TRBV30 and TRBJ2-5; a possible D gene is TRBD1 (5 bases). Trimming cost V 1 base and J 4 bases, with 13 bases left between them. CDR1 is GTSNPN and CDR2 is SVGIG in the germline V gene (reference sequence). This CDR3 has 14 amino acids. CDR3 DNA: TGTGCCTGGAGTGGGGTAAATCAGGGAGAGACCCAGTACTTC. Its translation is CAWSGVNQGETQYF.

V is TRBV19 and J is TRBJ2-7; perhaps TRBD1 as D (5 bases). Germline V gene lookup returns CDR1 LNHDA and CDR2 SQIVND (reference sequence). The CDR3 has 14 residues. The V and J ends lost 5 bases and 0 bases respectively, with 11 bases between them. Here the CDR3 DNA reads TGTGCCAGTAGTCGAGCAGGGCGCTCCTACGAGCAGTACTTC. It codes for CASSRAGRSYEQYF.